This passage covers 18 T cell receptor beta chains from one sample sequenced in a study of blood T cell repertoires in COVID-19. Clones were read by immunoSEQ multiplex PCR, and TCRdb kept only the in-frame ones, dropping some. The repertoire includes 150,000 to 200,000 clones, around 81% of them detected once, and roughly 6% sits in the top ten. Sequencing was done on a sample of PBMCs or T cells enriched from blood (not recorded which). Source of these receptors: a man between 35 and 55 years old who had recovered from COVID-19.

This chain joins TRBV3-1 (or the pseudogene TRBV3-2) and TRBJ1-1; D possibly corresponds to TRBD1 (5 bases). The CDR3 has 15 amino acids. Trimming shortened V by 3 bases and J by 0 bases, and 11 bases separated the two germline ends. CDR1 is LGHDT and CDR2 is YNNKEL in the germline V gene (reference sequence). CDR3 coding DNA: TGTGCCAGCAGCCAGGGGCGGACACTGAACACTGAAGCTTTCTTT. This codes for CASSQGRTLNTEAFF.

J is TRBJ1-1 and V is TRBV15; no definite D call. The CDR3 has 13 amino acids. Germline values: CDR1 LNHNV, CDR2 YYDKDF (reference sequence). V shed 0 bases and J shed 0 bases, with 2 bases lying between them. The CDR3 spells CATSRDMNTEAFF. The CDR3 DNA reads TGTGCCACCAGCAGAGATATGAACACTGAAGCTTTCTTT.

The chain links TRBV14 to TRBJ1-2; D is uncertain. This CDR3 is built from 14 residues. The V end lost 4 bases, the J end lost 8 bases, and 17 bases lay between the germline ends. Germline lookup yields CDR1 SGHDN and CDR2 FVKESK. The CDR3 reads CASSPGSGLPGYTF. The CDR3 DNA follows: TGTGCCAGCAGCCCGGGGTCAGGATTGCCCGGCTACACCTTC.

The V and J genes are TRBV27 and TRBJ1-1; D remains ambiguous. The CDR3 length is 14 residues. Between the trimmed V and J ends, which lost 4 bases and 9 bases, there was a span of 18 bases. CDR1 MNHEY and CDR2 SMNVEV come from the germline V gene (reference sequence). CDR3 loop: CASSSLASGRKAFF. The DNA for the CDR3 is TGTGCCAGCAGTTCTCTCGCCTCGGGAAGGAAAGCTTTCTTT.

The chain has TRBV3-1 (or the pseudogene TRBV3-2) and TRBJ2-3; D gene ambiguous. This CDR3 is 15 amino acids long. Per the germline V gene, CDR1 is LGHDT and CDR2 is YNNKEL (reference sequence). The germline V and J ends were trimmed by 4 bases and 0 bases, with 11 bases remaining between them. CDR3 sequence: CASSPGLPSTDTQYF. The DNA of the CDR3 is TGTGCCAGCAGCCCCGGTTTGCCAAGCACAGATACGCAGTATTTT.

The chain joins TRBV5-1 to TRBJ1-2; 9 positions match TRBD1. With 4 bases clipped from V and 8 bases from J, the junction kept 9 bases outside the gene matches. The CDR3 sequence is 14 residues long. Germline CDR1 is SGHRS and CDR2 is YFSETQ. This CDR3 reads CASSAGDREKGYTF. Written as DNA, the CDR3 is TGCGCCAGCAGCGCGGGGGACAGGGAGAAGGGCTACACCTTC.

The J gene is TRBJ2-3, the V gene TRBV5-6; TRBD2 is a possible D gene (5 bases). The CDR3 consists of 18 residues. Between the trimmed V and J ends, which lost 1 base and 1 base, there was a span of 19 bases. Germline lookup yields CDR1 SGHDT and CDR2 YYEEEE. For the CDR3, the DNA is TGTGCCAGCAGCTTGCTGCCGTCGGGAAACCCTGGCACAGATACGCAGTATTTT. This translates into CASSLLPSGNPGTDTQYF.

The chain links TRBV18 to TRBJ1-1; 11 bases are shared with TRBD1. Germline assignment: CDR1 KGHSH and CDR2 LQKENI. The CDR3 totals 15 residues. Trimming cost V 5 bases and J 4 bases; bases outside gene matches: 6. The CDR3 spells CASSTGQGVITEAFF. CDR3 DNA sequence: TGTGCCAGCTCAACGGGACAGGGGGTGATCACTGAAGCTTTCTTT. The full variable domain, in which reference TRBV18 and TRBJ1-1 provide the parts outside the CDR3, is NAGVMQNPRHLVRRRGQEARLRCSPMKGHSHVYWYRQLPEEGLKFMVYLQKENIIDESGMPKERFSAEFPKEGPSILRIQQVVRGDSAAYFCASSTGQGVITEAFFGQGTRLTVV.

The chain employs TRBV30 and TRBJ1-1, with 12 bases lining up with TRBD1. Unmatched junction bases numbered 8, after V lost 8 bases and J lost 10 bases. This CDR3 has 12 amino acids. CDR1 GTSNPN and CDR2 SVGIG come from the germline V gene (reference sequence). The CDR3 bases are TGTGCCGGTGGGACAGGGGGCGGGGGAGCTTTCTTT. Translation: CAGGTGGGGAFF.

This clone was seen more than once but under ten times. This chain links TRBV21-1 with TRBJ1-1. TRBV21-1 constitutes a pseudogene. This CDR3 comprises 14 residues. The CDR3 nucleotides are TGTGCCTATACTTGGTGGAGGAGGGACACTGAAGCTTTCTTT. It translates to CAYTWWRRDTEAFF.

The rearrangement joins TRBV7-4 to TRBJ1-6; weak D call: TRBD1 (6 bases). The CDR3 totals 16 residues. The germline V gene has CDR1 SGHVT and CDR2 SQSDAQ. The germline V and J ends were trimmed by 4 bases and 6 bases, with 16 bases remaining between them. The CDR3 protein is CASSCIRGSINSPLHF. Written as DNA, the CDR3 is TGTGCCAGCAGCTGCATAAGGGGGAGTATTAATTCACCCCTCCACTTT.

The chain has TRBV7-8 and TRBJ1-1; D gene unclear. CDR1 is SGHVS, CDR2 FQNEAQ, per germline. The CDR3 length is 13 residues. Trimming pared 5 bases from V and 0 bases from J, leaving 7 bases between. The CDR3 DNA reads as TGTGCCAGCAGCCGAATATTGAACACTGAAGCTTTCTTT. Its translation: CASSRILNTEAFF.

The chain is built from TRBV5-1 and TRBJ1-5; D unclear. The CDR3 runs to 15 residues. Germline V gene data show CDR1 as SGHRS and CDR2 as YFSETQ. V was clipped by 0 bases and J by 0 bases, with 7 bases between them. The CDR3 DNA follows: TGCGCCAGCAGCTTGGTGGCAGATAGCAATCAGCCCCAGCATTTT. Protein product: CASSLVADSNQPQHF. The full variable domain, completed using reference TRBV5-1 and TRBJ1-5, is KAGVTQTPRYLIKTRGQQVTLSCSPISGHRSVSWYQQTPGQGLQFLFEYFSETQRNKGNFPGRFSGRQFSNSRSEMNVSTLELGDSALYLCASSLVADSNQPQHFGDGTRLSIL.

The chain joins TRBV2 to TRBJ2-3; 12 bases fit TRBD2. V shed 6 bases, J shed 6 bases, and the junction held 10 bases outside the gene matches. Germline CDR1 and CDR2: SNHLY and FYNNEI. The CDR3 totals 16 residues. This chain's CDR3 is CASRGDGLAGWDTQYF. The CDR3 nucleotides are TGTGCCAGCAGAGGAGACGGACTAGCGGGGTGGGATACGCAGTATTTT.

V and J are TRBV6-2 or TRBV6-3 and TRBJ2-3; 13 bases line up with TRBD2. V was clipped by 6 bases and J by 1 base; unmatched bases: 4. The CDR3 contains 16 residues. Germline CDR1 is MNHEY and CDR2 is SVGEGT. This CDR3 is CASSEGTSGGTDTQYF. In nucleotides, the CDR3 is TGTGCCAGCAGCGAAGGGACTAGCGGGGGCACAGATACGCAGTATTTT.

J is TRBJ2-7 and V is TRBV19; TRBD2 is a possible D gene (7 bases). Germline CDR1 is LNHDA and CDR2 is SQIVND (reference sequence). V lost 4 bases to trimming and J lost 6 bases, with 16 bases between them. CDR3 length: 14 amino acids. This CDR3 is CASSSGGLGAEQYV. Here the CDR3 DNA reads TGTGCCAGTAGTAGCGGGGGCCTAGGTGCCGAGCAGTACGTC.

This chain links TRBV10-1 with TRBJ1-1, with 9 positions matching TRBD1. The germline gives CDR1 WNHNN, CDR2 SYGVQD (reference sequence). The V and J ends lost 4 bases and 4 bases, in that order; junction bases with no gene match: 10. The CDR3 runs to 16 residues. The CDR3 loop reads CASSVIRDRVGTEAFF. The CDR3 bases are TGCGCCAGCAGTGTTATCAGGGACAGGGTAGGCACTGAAGCTTTCTTT.

This chain connects TRBV10-3 to TRBJ2-1; 10 bases align to TRBD2. CDR3 length: 16 amino acids. CDR1 ENHRY and CDR2 SYGVKD come from the germline V gene. V was pared by 0 bases and J by 7 bases, with 6 bases of the junction left unmatched. CDR3 DNA sequence: TGTGCCATCAGTGAGTCGAGCGGGGGGGCCGGAAATGAGCAGTTCTTC. Translation: CAISESSGGAGNEQFF.